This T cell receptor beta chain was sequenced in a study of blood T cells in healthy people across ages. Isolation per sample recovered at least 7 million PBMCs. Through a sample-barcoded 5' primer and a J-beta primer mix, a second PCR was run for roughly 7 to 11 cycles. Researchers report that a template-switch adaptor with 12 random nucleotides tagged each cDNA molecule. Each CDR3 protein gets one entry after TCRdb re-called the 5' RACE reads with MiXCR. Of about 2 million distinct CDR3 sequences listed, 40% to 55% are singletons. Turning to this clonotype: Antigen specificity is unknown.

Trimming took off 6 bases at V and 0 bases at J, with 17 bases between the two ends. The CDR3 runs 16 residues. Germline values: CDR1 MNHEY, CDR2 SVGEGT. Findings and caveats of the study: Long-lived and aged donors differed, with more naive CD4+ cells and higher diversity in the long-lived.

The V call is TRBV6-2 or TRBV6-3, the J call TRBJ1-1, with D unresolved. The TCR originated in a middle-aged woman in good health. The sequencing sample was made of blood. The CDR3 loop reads CASRSPGGRMNTEAFF. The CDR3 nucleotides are TGTGCCAGCAGATCCCCGGGCGGACGGATGAACACTGAAGCTTTCTTT.